This TCR beta chain stems from a study of OX40 agonist ivuxolimab in advanced cancers. Looking at the study overall: Averaging roughly 60 years in age, with a range of roughly 20 to 90, the cohort was approximately 84% male.

Germline V gene lookup returns CDR1 MGHDK and CDR2 SYGVNS. The CDR3 runs to 15 residues. Unmatched junction bases numbered 6, after V lost 5 bases and J lost 3 bases. Assay used: immunoSEQ multiplex PCR; TCRdb lists only in-frame clones, some missing. The data show 65,000 to 70,000 clones, about 89% seen once. The sequence was obtained from an adult with an advanced solid tumor such as melanoma, head and neck, liver or kidney cancer. Sample: CD4+ or CD8+ T cells sorted from blood, taken in a trial of the OX40 agonist ivuxolimab. V and J are TRBV25-1 and TRBJ1-1; 10 bases fit TRBD1. CDR3: CASSPRTGGDTEAFF. CDR3 coding DNA: TGTGCCAGCAGTCCCCGGACAGGGGGGGACACTGAAGCTTTCTTT.